Listed here are 5 T cell receptor beta chains from one sample, sequenced in a study of T cells in Graves' hyperthyroidism and ophthalmopathy. Amplification of TCR beta CDR3 regions used RNA as the template. First-round RT-PCR targeting the TCR CDR3 was performed with the HTBI primer set. Each CDR3 protein gets one entry after TCRdb re-called the multiplex PCR reads with MiXCR. The sample holds a few hundred thousand distinct CDR3 sequences; roughly an eighth are singletons and the top ten take 34%. The sequenced sample was blood. Receptors were obtained from a woman aged 40 to 55 with Graves' ophthalmopathy.

This clonotype was seen many times. This chain uses TRBV9 with TRBJ2-5; D not certain. Per the germline V gene, CDR1 is SGDLS and CDR2 is YYNGEE. V was cut by 0 bases and J by 3 bases, with 12 bases left in between. The CDR3 is 15 residues long. As DNA, the CDR3 is TGTGCCAGCAGCGTAGCTCCCGGAGTTGAAGAGACCCAGTACTTC. This translates into CASSVAPGVEETQYF.

The V and J genes are TRBV5-5 and TRBJ2-7, with D perhaps being TRBD1 or TRBD2 (6 bases each). Deletions cut 3 bases from V and 7 bases from J, with 17 bases between. CDR1 and CDR2 from the germline V gene are SGHKS and YYEKEE (reference sequence). This CDR3 has 14 residues. CDR3 region: CASSSGPGAGEQYF. In DNA form, the CDR3 reads TGTGCCAGCAGCTCTGGCCCGGGGGCGGGAGAGCAGTACTTC.

The rearrangement uses TRBV5-4 and TRBJ2-3, with 12 bases identical to TRBD2. The CDR3 loop spans 18 amino acids. Trimming at V came to 6 bases and at J to 2 bases, leaving 13 bases not matched to a gene. Germline V gives CDR1 SGHNT, CDR2 YYREEE (reference sequence). This CDR3 is CASIDLKTSGSSTDTQYF. In DNA, the CDR3 is TGTGCCAGCATCGACCTTAAGACTAGCGGGAGTTCCACAGATACGCAGTATTTT.

The chain carries TRBV7-2 and TRBJ2-7; D ambiguous. The V and J ends lost 3 bases and 6 bases respectively, with 9 bases between them. Germline V gene data show CDR1 as SGHTA and CDR2 as FQGNSA. CDR3 length: 12 residues. In DNA, the CDR3 is TGTGCCAGCAGCTTCACGGGTAGCGAGCAGTACTTC. This gives the protein CASSFTGSEQYF.

This sequence joins TRBV5-5 and TRBJ2-2; 12 bases are shared with TRBD2. From germline, CDR1 is SGHKS and CDR2 YYEKEE (reference sequence). The CDR3 spans 17 residues. J lost 2 bases, V lost 3 bases, and 5 bases had no gene match. The CDR3 bases are TGTGCCAGCAGCTCCTGGACTAGCGGGGTTAACACCGGGGAGCTGTTTTTT. It codes for CASSSWTSGVNTGELFF.